The T cell receptor (beta chain) described here comes from a study of blood T cell repertoires in COVID-19. Generated by immunoSEQ multiplex PCR, the TCRdb table keeps only in-frame clones and is missing some. Of fewer than 250,000 clones detected, around 92% appear once; the ten largest clones hold about 1.3%. This receptor was identified in a man aged 30 to 45 with acute or convalescent COVID-19. The specimen sequenced was peripheral blood.

The CDR3 DNA reads as TGTGCCAGCAGCCGCCGTGGAGGGGACACTGAAGCTTTCTTT. This encodes CASSRRGGDTEAFF. This chain joins TRBV7-9 and TRBJ1-1; D possibly corresponds to TRBD1 (5 bases). V shed 5 bases and J shed 3 bases, with 13 bases lying between them. The CDR3 consists of 14 residues. Germline V gives CDR1 SEHNR, CDR2 FQNEAQ (reference sequence).